This note documents a single T cell receptor beta chain sequence. Assay used: immunoSEQ multiplex PCR; TCRdb lists only in-frame clones, some missing. In the table there are 130,000 or so clones, roughly 89% of which are singletons. The data belong to a study of T cell responses to AZD1222 COVID-19 vaccine. Sequenced here: peripheral blood, sampled on day 0 of AZD1222 vaccination. The receptor comes from an adult in good health.

In nucleotides, the CDR3 is TGCGCCAGCAGCTTGGTGGCAGCCCCCCTGGGGGAGCAGTACTTC. Translating gives CASSLVAAPLGEQYF. This chain uses TRBV5-1 with TRBJ2-7; D remains unclear. Germline CDR1 is SGHRS and CDR2 is YFSETQ. V was shortened by 0 bases and J by 7 bases, with 17 bases between the two germline ends. The CDR3 has 15 amino acids.